The entry below gives a single TCR beta chain sequence along with its context. Other DNA sequences in the sample encode the same CDR3. The data were taken from a study of shared clonotypes between healthy human individuals. CDR1 MNHEY and CDR2 SVGAGI come from the germline V gene. Trimming took 5 bases from V and 4 from J; bases not matched to a gene: 10. This CDR3 has 15 residues. Healthy HIV-negative adults with no recent acute infections or vaccinations were recruited as donors. Assay: immunoSEQ multiplex PCR; the TCRdb copy retains only in-frame clones and omits some. This table has a few million clones, 80% to 95% appearing once.

The sequence was collected from a man younger than 35 in good health. Some clones in this sample may be carry-over from other donors' samples. The chain carries TRBV6-5 and TRBJ2-7, with TRBD1 matching over 8 bases. The source material was naive CD4+ T cells from PBMCs. Subset indicated: CD45RA+ positively selected. Written as DNA, the CDR3 is TGTGCCAGCAGTCCCTCCGGGACAGGTCGGTACGAGCAGTACTTC. Its protein is CASSPSGTGRYEQYF.